What follows describes a single TCR beta chain. The junction departs from the called germline gene at one end, perhaps through a read error. This CDR3 comprises 12 residues. Germline CDR1 SEHNR, CDR2 FQNEAQ (reference sequence). This sample is drawn from a study of cytomegalovirus exposure and HLA in healthy donors. The PCR had 60 Vbeta and 13 Jbeta primers. This table comes from immunoSEQ multiplex PCR, and its TCRdb copy is limited to in-frame clones, with some not included. The top ten hold around 7.3% of the sample, which has about 180,000 clones, 75% to 85% seen once. At sampling all donors were nominally healthy, likely with unrecorded immune exposures.

Sequencing was carried out using PBMCs. The rearrangement uses TRBV7-9 and TRBJ1-2, with 8 bases lining up with TRBD1. The TCR originated in a man aged 30-40 years in good health and CMV-seropositive. This CDR3 is CASSSTGGTGAF. The CDR3 DNA reads TGTGCCAGCAGCTCCACAGGGGGGACGGGGGCCTTC.